This T cell receptor (beta chain) was sequenced during a study of cytomegalovirus exposure and HLA in healthy donors. Notes on the study in general: The later analysis indicated that the majority of CMV-associated TCR beta chains appeared HLA-restricted.

Amplification used 60 Vbeta primers and 13 Jbeta primers. Assay: immunoSEQ multiplex PCR; the TCRdb copy retains only in-frame clones and omits some. The table lists about 190,000 clones, around 75% of them singletons. Concerning this clone: As yet, its antigen is unknown.

V lost 0 bases and J 0 bases, leaving 11 bases between the germline ends. CDR3 size: 16 residues. Germline-derived CDR1 and CDR2 are SGHTA and FQGNSA. As for the donors, each was a healthy bone marrow donor. The TCR was taken from a woman aged 45 to 65 in good health and CMV-seronegative. V and J are TRBV7-2 and TRBJ1-1; no definite D call. Source material: PBMCs. CDR3: CASSLAQGLMNTEAFF. The CDR3 DNA sequence: TGTGCCAGCAGCTTAGCGCAAGGACTCATGAACACTGAAGCTTTCTTT.